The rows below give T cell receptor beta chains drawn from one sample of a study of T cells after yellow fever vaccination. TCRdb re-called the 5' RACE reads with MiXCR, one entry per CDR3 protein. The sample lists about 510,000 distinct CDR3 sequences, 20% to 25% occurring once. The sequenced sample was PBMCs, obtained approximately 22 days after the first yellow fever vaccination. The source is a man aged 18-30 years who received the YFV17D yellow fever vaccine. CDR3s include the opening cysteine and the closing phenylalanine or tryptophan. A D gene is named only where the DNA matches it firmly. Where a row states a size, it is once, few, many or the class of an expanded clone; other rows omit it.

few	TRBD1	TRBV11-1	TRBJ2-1	TGTGCCAGCAGCTCGAGACAGGGGCAGTTCTTC	CASSSRQGQFF
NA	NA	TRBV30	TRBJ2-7	TGTGCCTGGAAGAAAGGAGGCGAGCAGTACTTC	CAWKKGGEQYF
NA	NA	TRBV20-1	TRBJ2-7	TGCAGTGCTAGAGAGGCCCCCTACGAGCAGTACTTC	CSAREAPYEQYF
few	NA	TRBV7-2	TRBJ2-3	TGTGCCAGCATCCCTCTGGTGCCAGATACGCAGTATTTT	CASIPLVPDTQYF
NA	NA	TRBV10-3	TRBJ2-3	TGTGCCATCAGCGGGGGACCTGGTACGCAGTATTTT	CAISGGPGTQYF
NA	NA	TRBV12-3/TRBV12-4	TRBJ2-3	TGTGCCAGCAGTTCGCCCATCGCAGATACGCAGTATTTT	CASSSPIADTQYF
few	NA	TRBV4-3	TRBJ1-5	TGCGCCAGCAGCCAGGAGCCGGGACAAGGCAATCAGCCCCAGCATTTT	CASSQEPGQGNQPQHF
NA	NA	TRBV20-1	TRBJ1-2	TGCAGTGCTTGGACCCAAGCCTATGGCTACACCTTC	CSAWTQAYGYTF
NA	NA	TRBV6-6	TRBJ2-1	TGTGCCAGCACCTATCTCCACCGGAATGAGCAGTTCTTC	CASTYLHRNEQFF
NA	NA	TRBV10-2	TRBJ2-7	TGCGCCAGCAGCCCGTCGGACGAGCAGTACTTC	CASSPSDEQYF
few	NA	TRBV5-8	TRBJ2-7	TGTGCCAGCAGCCCCTTGGACAGCGTTTTCAACGAGCAGTACTTC	CASSPLDSVFNEQYF
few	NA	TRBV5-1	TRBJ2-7	TGCGCCAGCAGCTCCCTCCCTCGGGCTTCGGGGACCTACGAGCAGTACTTC	CASSSLPRASGTYEQYF
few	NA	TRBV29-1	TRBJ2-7	TGCAGCGTTGCCGGCTCCCCGGGCTACGAGCAGTACTTC	CSVAGSPGYEQYF
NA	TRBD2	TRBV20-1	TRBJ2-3	TGCAGTGCTAGTGCAGCGGGGGGGCACCTGGATACGCAGTATTTT	CSASAAGGHLDTQYF
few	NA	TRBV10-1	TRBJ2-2	TGCGCCAGCAGTCTCTCCGGGGGGCCGGGTACCGGGGAGCTGTTTTTT	CASSLSGGPGTGELFF
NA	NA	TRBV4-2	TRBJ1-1	TGTGCCAGCAGCCAAGCTGCGGGGGACGACACTGAAGCTTTCTTT	CASSQAAGDDTEAFF
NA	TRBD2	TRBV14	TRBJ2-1	TGTGCCAGCAGCCAAGATGGACCGGGGGGTGAGCAGTTCTTC	CASSQDGPGGEQFF
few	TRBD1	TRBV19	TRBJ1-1	TGTGCCAGTGCTAACCGTGGGACAGGGGGTAGCACTGAAGCTTTCTTT	CASANRGTGGSTEAFF
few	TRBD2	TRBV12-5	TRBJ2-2	TGTGCTAGTGGGAAAGAAGCCTTACTAGCGGGGGGGCCGCGCACCGGGGAGCTGTTTTTT	CASGKEALLAGGPRTGELFF
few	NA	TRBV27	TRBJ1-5	TGTGCCAGCAGTTTACGGGACTGGGGGACATATAGCAATCAGCCCCAGCATTTT	CASSLRDWGTYSNQPQHF
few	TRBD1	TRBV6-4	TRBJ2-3	TGTGCCAGCAGTCCCGGGACAGGGGGCCCCACAGATACGCAGTATTTT	CASSPGTGGPTDTQYF
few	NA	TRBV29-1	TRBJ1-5	TGCAGCGTAGGTACAGGGAACCAGCCCCAGCATTTT	CSVGTGNQPQHF
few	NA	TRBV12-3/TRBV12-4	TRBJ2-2	TGTGCCAGCAGCTCTGCCCCGAACACCGGGGAGCTGTTTTTT	CASSSAPNTGELFF
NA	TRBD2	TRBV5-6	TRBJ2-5	TGTGCCAGCAGCTTGGCCGGGGAGGGGACCCAGTACTTC	CASSLAGEGTQYF
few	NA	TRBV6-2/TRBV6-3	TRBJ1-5	TGTGCCAGCAGTTACTCGAGGCAGCCCCAGCATTTT	CASSYSRQPQHF
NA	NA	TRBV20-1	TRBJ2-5	TGCAGTGCTAGAGAGGAGGGACAAGAGACCCAGTACTTC	CSAREEGQETQYF
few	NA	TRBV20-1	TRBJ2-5	TGCAGTGCTCCGGACAGTCAAGAGACCCAGTACTTC	CSAPDSQETQYF
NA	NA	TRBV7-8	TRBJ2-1	TGTGCCAGCAGCTTAGTTTCGATCTACAATGAGCAGTTCTTC	CASSLVSIYNEQFF
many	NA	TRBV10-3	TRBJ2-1	TGTGCCACGCTCACCCCACTATACAATGAGCAGTTCTTC	CATLTPLYNEQFF
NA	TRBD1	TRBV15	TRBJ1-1	TGTGCCACCAGCAGAGAGGGACAGAAGAACACTGAAGCTTTCTTT	CATSREGQKNTEAFF
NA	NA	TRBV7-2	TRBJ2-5	TGTGCCAGCAGCTTCGCGGTCCAAGAGACCCAGTACTTC	CASSFAVQETQYF
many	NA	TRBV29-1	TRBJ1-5	TGCAGCGTGACGACAGGCCGACATCAGCCCCAGCATTTT	CSVTTGRHQPQHF
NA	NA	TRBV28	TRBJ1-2	TGTGCCAGCAGAGTACTATCTAACTATGGCTACACCTTC	CASRVLSNYGYTF
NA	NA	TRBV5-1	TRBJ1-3	TGCGCCAGCAGCTTGGGTCCAGGCGCTGGAAACACCATATATTTT	CASSLGPGAGNTIYF
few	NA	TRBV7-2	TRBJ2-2	TGTGCCAGCAGCCGCGATTACACCGGGGAGCTGTTTTTT	CASSRDYTGELFF
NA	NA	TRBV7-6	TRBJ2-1	TGTGCCAGCAGCTTAAACGAGAATGAGCAGTTCTTC	CASSLNENEQFF
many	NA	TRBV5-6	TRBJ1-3	TGTGCCAGCAGCTTGGGGGGCTCTGGAAACACCATATATTTT	CASSLGGSGNTIYF
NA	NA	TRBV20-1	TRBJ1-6	TGCAGTGCTAGTAAGGGCGGTTCACCCCTCCACTTT	CSASKGGSPLHF
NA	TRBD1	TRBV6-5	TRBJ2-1	TGTGCCAGCAGTTACAAGGACAGGGGGGCCAATGAGCAGTTCTTC	CASSYKDRGANEQFF
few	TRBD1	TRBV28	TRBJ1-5	TGTGCCAGCAGTTTATTGGGACAGGGAAGAAATCAGCCCCAGCATTTT	CASSLLGQGRNQPQHF
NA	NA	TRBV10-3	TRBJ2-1	TGTGCCATCTGGGAGGAGTCAGGGACAGAAGCCTACAATGAGCAGTTCTTC	CAIWEESGTEAYNEQFF
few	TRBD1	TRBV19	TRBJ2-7	TGTGCCAGTAGTATAGAATCACAGGGGAGTCACGAGCAGTACTTC	CASSIESQGSHEQYF
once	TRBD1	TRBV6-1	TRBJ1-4	TGTGCCAGCAGTCGATCAACAGGGGTCGGTGAAAAGCTGTTTTTT	CASSRSTGVGEKLFF
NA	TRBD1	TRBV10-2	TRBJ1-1	TGCGCCAGCAGTGAGCAAGGGGGCAGGAACACTGAAGCTTTCTTT	CASSEQGGRNTEAFF
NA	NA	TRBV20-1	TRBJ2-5	TGCAGTGCTAGGCGTCATCAAGAGACCCAGTACTTC	CSARRHQETQYF
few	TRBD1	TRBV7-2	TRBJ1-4	TGTGCCAGCAGCTTCGGGACAGGGGGCGGAGAAAAACTGTTTTTT	CASSFGTGGGEKLFF
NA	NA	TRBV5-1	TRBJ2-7	TGCGCCAGCAGCTTGTGGGCAGGGCTCTCCTACGAGCAGTACTTC	CASSLWAGLSYEQYF
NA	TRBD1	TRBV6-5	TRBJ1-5	TGTGCCAGCAGTTACTCCCAGGGGGTTCACGGCCAGCCCCAGCATTTT	CASSYSQGVHGQPQHF